A single sample is the source of the 21 T cell receptor beta chains below, sequenced in a study of T cells in Graves' hyperthyroidism and ophthalmopathy. Amplification of TCR beta CDR3 regions was performed using RNA transcripts as template. The HTBI set primed first-round TCR CDR3 RT-PCR. TCRdb ran MiXCR on the multiplex PCR reads and lists one entry per CDR3 protein. The table shows approximately 590,000 distinct CDR3 sequences, with approximately 14% occurring only once. Sequenced sample: blood. Receptor source: a woman in her 30s with Graves' hyperthyroidism.

This clonotype has a count of ten or more. J is TRBJ2-7 and V is TRBV28, with 7 bases aligning to TRBD2. This CDR3 is 16 amino acids long. Looked up from germline, CDR1 is MDHEN and CDR2 is SYDVKM. The junction had 10 bases not matched to a gene; V was cut back by 5 bases and J by 0 bases. This chain's CDR3 is CASSPLPASGSYEQYF. Written as DNA, the CDR3 is TGTGCCAGCAGTCCACTTCCGGCTAGCGGCTCCTACGAGCAGTACTTC.

The chain carries TRBV3-1 and TRBJ1-4; D is unclear. The germline V and J ends were trimmed by 1 base and 8 bases, with 8 bases remaining between them. The CDR3 extends over 13 amino acids. Germline CDR1 and CDR2: LGHDT and YNNKEL (reference sequence). The CDR3, as DNA: TGTGCCAGCAGCCAAGGCCCCGGGGAAAAACTGTTTTTT. Translating it yields CASSQGPGEKLFF.

This clonotype was observed a handful of times. The rearrangement joins TRBV29-1 to TRBJ2-1; possibly TRBD2 for D (6 bases). Deletions cut 1 base from V and 3 bases from J, with 10 bases between. Germline V CDR1 and CDR2: SQVTM, ANQGSEA. This CDR3 has 14 residues. CDR3 in amino acids: CSVEGWGGYNEQFF. The CDR3 region has the DNA TGCAGCGTTGAAGGGTGGGGAGGCTACAATGAGCAGTTCTTC.

This clonotype has at least ten counts. This chain connects TRBV2 to TRBJ2-3; tentative D call: TRBD1 (6 bases). V lost 3 bases, J lost 1 base, and 8 bases lay in between. CDR3 size: 14 residues. CDR1 and CDR2 from the germline V gene are SNHLY and FYNNEI. CDR3 sequence (DNA): TGTGCCAGCAGTGAGGGGGCGCGCACAGATACGCAGTATTTT. Amino acids: CASSEGARTDTQYF.

J is TRBJ2-3 and V is TRBV5-5, with 9 positions matching TRBD1. The V gene's germline CDR1 is SGHKS and CDR2 YYEKEE (reference sequence). CDR3 size: 17 residues. J was trimmed by 4 bases and V by 2 bases; bases with no gene match: 11. This CDR3 is CASSLTITGGASDTQYF. DNA of the CDR3: TGTGCCAGCAGCTTAACCATTACAGGGGGCGCTTCAGATACGCAGTATTTT.

This clonotype appeared a few times. One end of the junction is discordant with germline, which a read error may explain. The gene calls are TRBV6-1 and TRBJ1-1; D perhaps matches TRBD1 (6 bases). Per germline, CDR1 MNHNS and CDR2 SASEGT. This CDR3 region has 18 residues. CDR3 residues: CASRDATGRLISSTEAFF. The CDR3 DNA follows: TGTGCCAGCCGTGACGCCACAGGGAGGTTGATAAGTAGCACTGAAGCTTTCTTT.

This clonotype showed up just a few times. The V and J genes are TRBV9 and TRBJ1-2; D not certain. Germline V gene sequence: CDR1 SGDLS, CDR2 YYNGEE. V was clipped by 0 bases and J by 0 bases, with 12 bases between them. This CDR3 spans 16 amino acids. CDR3 sequence reads: CASSVGSRAPNYGYTF. For the CDR3, the DNA is TGTGCCAGCAGCGTAGGATCAAGAGCTCCTAACTATGGCTACACCTTC.

This clonotype was detected a few times. V gene TRBV28 combines with J gene TRBJ2-3; 8 nucleotides line up with TRBD2. CDR3 size: 19 residues. The ends lost 6 bases at V and 2 bases at J; junction bases unmatched: 19. Germline loops: CDR1 MDHEN, CDR2 SYDVKM. The CDR3: CASSEPRLASRWVTDTQYF. CDR3 sequence (DNA): TGTGCCAGCAGCGAGCCGAGACTAGCGTCCCGGTGGGTCACAGATACGCAGTATTTT.

V gene TRBV29-1 combines with J gene TRBJ2-1; 10 bases map to TRBD2. V was pared by 5 bases and J by 4 bases, with 14 bases of the junction left unmatched. The CDR3 spans 17 residues. The germline V gene has CDR1 SQVTM and CDR2 ANQGSEA. CDR3 nucleotide sequence: TGCAGCGTTCTCCCCCGCAGGACTAGCGGAACTTACAATGAGCAGTTCTTC. This gives the protein CSVLPRRTSGTYNEQFF.

V usage is TRBV2 and J usage is TRBJ1-5; unclear D gene. Trimming left V 2 bases short and J 7 bases short, with 12 bases between. Germline V gene sequence: CDR1 SNHLY, CDR2 FYNNEI. This CDR3 is 14 amino acids long. The chain's CDR3 is CASSERGLYQPQHF. For the CDR3, the DNA is TGTGCCAGCAGTGAACGGGGTCTGTACCAGCCCCAGCATTTT.

Many counts were recorded for this clonotype. The chain couples TRBV30 to TRBJ1-3; no definite D call. The CDR3 has 13 residues. Germline V lookup: CDR1 GTSNPN, CDR2 SVGIG (reference sequence). Trimming cost V 0 bases and J 0 bases, with 3 bases left between them. This chain's CDR3 is CAWSVDSGNTIYF. As DNA, the CDR3 is TGTGCCTGGAGTGTAGACTCTGGAAACACCATATATTTT.

The V and J genes are TRBV4-1 and TRBJ2-3; 8 bases agree with TRBD2. V shed 0 bases, J shed 6 bases, and the junction held 5 bases outside the gene matches. The CDR3 totals 15 residues. From germline, CDR1 is MGHRA and CDR2 YSYEKL. CDR3: CASSQDAGGLDTQYF. DNA for the CDR3: TGCGCCAGCAGCCAAGATGCGGGAGGTTTGGATACGCAGTATTTT.

In this sample, this clonotype turned up many times. The chain couples TRBV13 to TRBJ2-7; a possible D gene is TRBD2 (5 bases). This CDR3 spans 14 amino acids. CDR1 is PRHDT, CDR2 FYEKMQ, per germline (reference sequence). The germline V and J ends were trimmed by 3 bases and 0 bases, with 9 bases remaining between them. The CDR3 loop is CASSFPSHSYEQYF. The CDR3 DNA reads as TGTGCCAGCAGCTTCCCTAGCCACTCCTACGAGCAGTACTTC.

This clonotype was detected only a few times. V and J are TRBV20-1 and TRBJ2-1; D ambiguous. CDR1 is DFQATT and CDR2 is SNEGSKA in the germline V gene (reference sequence). The CDR3 contains 15 residues. The ends were cut back, 1 base at V and 4 bases at J, with 14 bases in the middle. CDR3 sequence (DNA): TGCAGTGCTAGAGGGCAGGAGATGGGATACAATGAGCAGTTCTTC. This gives the protein CSARGQEMGYNEQFF.

For this clonotype: Its ends do not fully match the called genes, so a read error is possible. V usage is TRBV7-9 and J usage is TRBJ1-2; D remains ambiguous. The CDR3 extends over 12 amino acids. Germline V gene data show CDR1 as SEHNR and CDR2 as FQNEAQ (reference sequence). CDR3 sequence: CVSSPLSKGYTF. The CDR3 DNA is TGTGTCAGCAGTCCCTTATCTAAAGGCTACACCTTC.

Ten or more counts support this clonotype. J is TRBJ2-7 and V is TRBV27; TRBD2 might be the D (6 bases). The CDR3 totals 14 residues. Trimming pared 6 bases from V and 2 bases from J, leaving 14 bases between. Germline V gene data show CDR1 as MNHEY and CDR2 as SMNVEV (reference sequence). CDR3 coding DNA: TGTGCCAGCAGACCAATAGCGGTGCCCTACGAGCAGTACTTC. This translates into CASRPIAVPYEQYF.

Note on this clonotype: This sequence may be a read error, since a much larger clone differs from it by one base. The rearrangement links TRBV7-9 to TRBJ2-1; unclear D gene. Germline CDR1 reads SEHNR; CDR2 reads FQNEAQ (reference sequence). This CDR3 region has 12 residues. V lost 5 bases to trimming and J lost 8 bases, with 10 bases between them. The CDR3 is CASSPEGDEQFF. For the CDR3, the DNA is TGTGCCAGCAGCCCCGAAGGCGATGAGCAGTTCTTC.

The table lists this clonotype with a few counts. The gene calls are TRBV20-1 and TRBJ1-4; 7 nucleotides line up with TRBD1. This CDR3 is built from 13 residues. The trim removed 3 bases at V and 3 bases at J, leaving 1 base unmatched. Germline loops: CDR1 DFQATT, CDR2 SNEGSKA (reference sequence). CDR3 sequence (DNA): TGCAGTGCTAGCGGGACAGCTAATGAAAAACTGTTTTTT. Its translation is CSASGTANEKLFF.

This clonotype has just a few counts. The rearrangement uses TRBV29-1 and TRBJ1-1; the D is unclear. Germline V CDR1 and CDR2: SQVTM, ANQGSEA. Trimming took 4 bases from V and 5 from J, leaving 11 bases between them. The CDR3 extends over 12 amino acids. CDR3 in DNA: TGCAGCGTTGTTAGGTCAGGAACTGAAGCTTTCTTT. It translates to CSVVRSGTEAFF.

There are a few counts of this clonotype. The V gene is TRBV12-5, the J gene TRBJ2-2; TRBD1 or TRBD2 may be the D gene (5 bases each). Germline CDR1 is LGHNT and CDR2 is FRNRAP. Trimming removed 7 bases at V and 4 bases at J, with 13 bases between. This CDR3 contains 14 residues. CDR3 DNA sequence: TGTGCTAGTGAACTGGGACCGCTCACCGGGGAGCTGTTTTTT. Translated: CASELGPLTGELFF.

V and J are TRBV20-1 and TRBJ2-7; 13 bases are shared with TRBD2. There are 14 residues in the CDR3. V lost 5 bases to trimming and J lost 4 bases; unmatched junction nucleotides: 5. Germline V lookup: CDR1 DFQATT, CDR2 SNEGSKA (reference sequence). Here the CDR3 reads CSAWTSGSGYEQYF. The CDR3 DNA sequence: TGCAGTGCTTGGACTAGCGGGAGTGGGTACGAGCAGTACTTC.